These T cell receptor beta chains were read from a single sample in a study of blood T cell repertoires in COVID-19. The table came from immunoSEQ multiplex PCR; TCRdb's copy has only in-frame clones and leaves some out. This sample has about 100,000 clones, with 80% to 90% found just once. Material for sequencing was peripheral blood. These receptors originate from a man in his forties or fifties with active or convalescent COVID-19. Both conserved end residues are part of each CDR3. A D gene is named only where the DNA matches it firmly. The listing skips clone size in some rows; elsewhere it reads once, few, many or a size class.

j_call v_call d_call clone_size cdr3_aa cdr3_nt
TRBJ2-3 TRBV5-1 TRBD2 once CASSRSGAPTDTQYF TGCGCCAGCAGCCGTAGCGGGGCACCCACAGATACGCAGTATTTT
TRBJ2-7 TRBV7-9 - - CASSPRTDKSSYEQYF TGTGCCAGCAGCCCTAGGACAGACAAAAGCTCCTACGAGCAGTACTTC
TRBJ2-7 TRBV7-2 - - CASSSNRAYEQYF TGTGCCAGCAGCTCGAACAGGGCCTACGAGCAGTACTTC
TRBJ2-4 TRBV18 - - CASSGTGNIQYF TGTGCCAGCTCCGGTACAGGAAACATTCAGTACTTC
TRBJ2-5 TRBV6-5 TRBD1 - CASSRPGQLQETQYF TGTGCCAGCAGTAGACCGGGACAGCTCCAAGAGACCCAGTACTTC
TRBJ1-5 TRBV5-4 - - CASSQAGSNQPQHF TGTGCCAGCAGCCAGGCAGGGAGCAATCAGCCCCAGCATTTT
TRBJ1-2 TRBV6-4 TRBD1 - CASKGTGVSNYGYTF TGTGCCAGCAAGGGGACAGGGGTTAGTAACTATGGCTACACCTTC
TRBJ1-1 TRBV6-5 - once CASTLTNTEAFF TGTGCCAGCACCCTGACAAACACTGAAGCTTTCTTT
TRBJ2-6 TRBV19 - - CASSTQGTGANVLTF TGTGCCAGTAGTACTCAGGGGACTGGGGCCAACGTCCTGACTTTC
TRBJ1-1 TRBV7-2 TRBD1 - CASSSHRGLSEAFF TGTGCCAGCAGCTCCCACAGGGGGCTGTCTGAAGCTTTCTTT
TRBJ1-1 TRBV3-1/TRBV3-2 TRBD1 - CASSQAGTGDTEAFF TGTGCCAGCAGCCAAGCCGGGACAGGGGACACTGAAGCTTTCTTT
TRBJ2-3 TRBV5-4 - - CASQDNTDTQYF TGTGCCAGCCAGGACAACACAGATACGCAGTATTTT
TRBJ1-5 TRBV19 - - CASSFNSLNQPQHF TGTGCCAGTAGTTTCAACAGCCTCAATCAGCCCCAGCATTTT
TRBJ1-6 TRBV2 - many CASKSSGVNSPLHF TGTGCCAGCAAGTCGTCAGGGGTAAATTCACCCCTCCACTTT
TRBJ1-4 TRBV27 TRBD1 once CASSSPDRVPEKLFF TGTGCCAGCAGTTCCCCGGACAGGGTGCCTGAAAAACTGTTTTTT
TRBJ1-1 TRBV19 - - CASQSFGEVATEAFF TGTGCCAGCCAATCTTTCGGAGAAGTAGCCACTGAAGCTTTCTTT
TRBJ1-2 TRBV18 - - CASPTEAGSGYTF TGTGCCAGCCCCACGGAGGCAGGATCTGGCTACACCTTC
TRBJ1-6 TRBV4-3 - - CASSPRPGDDNSPLHF TGCGCCAGCAGCCCCAGACCGGGGGATGATAATTCACCCCTCCACTTT
TRBJ2-3 TRBV6-5 - once CASSSTTGSYTQYF TGTGCCAGCAGTAGTACAACAGGGTCATATACGCAGTATTTT
TRBJ1-5 TRBV12-3/TRBV12-4 - - CASSFKVGQPQHF TGTGCCAGCAGTTTTAAGGTCGGGCAGCCCCAGCATTTT
TRBJ2-1 TRBV9 TRBD2 - CASSPERGRGFF TGTGCCAGCAGCCCTGAGCGGGGCAGAGGGTTCTTC
TRBJ1-5 TRBV19 TRBD1 - CASSMTPGRGNSNQPQHF TGTGCCAGTAGTATGACCCCCGGCAGGGGGAATAGCAATCAGCCCCAGCATTTT
TRBJ2-1 TRBV4-1 TRBD2 - CASSQTVNSGNLGNEQFF TGCGCCAGCAGCCAAACGGTAAATAGCGGGAACTTAGGGAATGAGCAGTTCTTC
TRBJ2-7 TRBV7-9 TRBD1 - CASSLQGAGEQYF TGTGCCAGCAGCTTACAGGGGGCGGGGGAGCAGTACTTC
TRBJ1-1 TRBV14 - - CASSQDFGERAFF TGTGCCAGCAGCCAAGATTTCGGGGAGAGAGCTTTCTTT
TRBJ1-6 TRBV7-2 - - CASSIPTGISYNSPLHF TGTGCCAGCAGCATACCGACAGGCATCTCCTATAATTCACCCCTCCACTTT
TRBJ1-5 TRBV21-1 - once CASSPEGNQPQHF TGTGCCAGCAGCCCAGAGGGCAATCAGCCCCAGCATTTT
TRBJ1-4 TRBV6-6 - - CASSYPDREKLFF TGTGCCAGCAGTTACCCCGACAGGGAAAAACTGTTTTTT
TRBJ1-5 TRBV6-4 - - CASSPQGGDQPQHF TGTGCCAGCAGTCCACAGGGAGGGGATCAGCCCCAGCATTTT
TRBJ1-3 TRBV6-5 TRBD1 - CASNTGGTGNTIYF TGTGCCAGCAACACAGGGGGCACAGGAAACACCATATATTTT
TRBJ2-7 TRBV7-9 TRBD1 - CASSLGQGSHEQYF TGTGCCAGCAGCTTAGGACAGGGATCCCACGAGCAGTACTTC
TRBJ1-1 TRBV5-1 - - CASSLPGGTEAFF TGCGCCAGCAGCCTCCCGGGAGGCACTGAAGCTTTCTTT
TRBJ1-1 TRBV4-1 - once CASSQDRGRGRAFF TGCGCCAGCAGCCAAGATAGAGGTCGGGGTCGAGCTTTCTTT
TRBJ2-2 TRBV7-6 - - CASSLSSGVGTGELFF TGTGCCAGCAGCTTATCTTCGGGGGTCGGGACCGGGGAGCTGTTTTTT
TRBJ1-2 TRBV5-6 - few CASSWLYGYTF TGTGCCAGCAGCTGGCTCTATGGCTACACCTTC
TRBJ2-2 TRBV7-9 TRBD2 - CASSFSPGLADLTGELFF TGTGCCAGCAGCTTCAGTCCGGGACTAGCGGACCTTACCGGGGAGCTGTTTTTT
TRBJ2-1 TRBV29-1 - - CSVGAGLWDEQFF TGCAGCGTTGGTGCGGGGTTGTGGGATGAGCAGTTCTTC
TRBJ1-1 TRBV6-5 - - CASSYLAERMNTEAFF TGTGCCAGCAGTTACTTGGCAGAACGTATGAACACTGAAGCTTTCTTT
TRBJ2-1 TRBV7-3 TRBD2 - CASSVETSGAYNEQFF TGTGCCAGCAGCGTAGAGACTAGCGGGGCGTACAATGAGCAGTTCTTC
TRBJ1-4 TRBV11-1 TRBD1 - CASSPHRGYEKLFF TGTGCCAGCAGCCCCCACAGGGGGTATGAAAAACTGTTTTTT
TRBJ1-2 TRBV5-1 TRBD1 - CASSTGASGYTF TGCGCCAGCAGTACAGGGGCGTCTGGCTACACCTTC
TRBJ1-4 TRBV3-1/TRBV3-2 - - CASSSGGALGANEKLFF TGTGCCAGCAGCTCGGGGGGGGCCCTCGGGGCTAATGAAAAACTGTTTTTT
TRBJ2-5 TRBV6-2/TRBV6-3 TRBD2 - CASSYSGGARGETQYF TGTGCCAGCAGTTATAGCGGGGGGGCACGGGGAGAGACCCAGTACTTC
TRBJ1-1 TRBV6-5 - - CASGMGPGGSEAFF TGTGCGAGCGGGATGGGTCCGGGGGGTTCTGAAGCTTTCTTT
TRBJ2-2 TRBV13 - - CASTRLGKGELFF TGTGCCAGCACCCGACTCGGCAAGGGGGAGCTGTTTTTT
TRBJ2-2 TRBV24-1 TRBD1 - CATEDRGTGELFF TGTGCCACCGAGGACAGGGGGACCGGGGAGCTGTTTTTT
TRBJ2-2 TRBV9 - - CASSVDYTGELFF TGTGCCAGCAGCGTAGACTACACCGGGGAGCTGTTTTTT
TRBJ2-4 TRBV7-9 - - CASSRGASWNIQYF TGTGCCAGCAGCCGGGGGGCGTCATGGAACATTCAGTACTTC
TRBJ1-6 TRBV6-5 TRBD1 - CASSYTPDRGRSPLHF TGTGCCAGCAGTTATACCCCAGACAGGGGGAGGTCACCCCTCCACTTT
TRBJ2-7 TRBV19 TRBD1 - CASSRGLTGILSSYEQYF TGTGCCAGTAGTAGGGGGTTGACAGGGATTCTCAGCTCCTACGAGCAGTACTTC
TRBJ1-4 TRBV30 TRBD1 few CAWRGPGQTEKLFF TGTGCCTGGCGTGGGCCGGGACAGACTGAAAAACTGTTTTTT
TRBJ2-2 TRBV9 - few CASSVVQGGKTGELFF TGTGCCAGCAGCGTAGTCCAGGGAGGAAAAACCGGGGAGCTGTTTTTT